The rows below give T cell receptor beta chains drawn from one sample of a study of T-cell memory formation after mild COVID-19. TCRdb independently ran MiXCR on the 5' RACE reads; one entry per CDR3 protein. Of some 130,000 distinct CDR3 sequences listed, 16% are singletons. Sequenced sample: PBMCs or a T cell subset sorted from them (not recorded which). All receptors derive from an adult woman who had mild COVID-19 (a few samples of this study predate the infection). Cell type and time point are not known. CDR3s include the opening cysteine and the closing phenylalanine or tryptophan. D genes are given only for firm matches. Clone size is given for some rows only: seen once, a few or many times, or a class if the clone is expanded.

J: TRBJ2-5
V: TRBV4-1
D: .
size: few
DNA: TGCGCCAGCAGCCAGGCGACGGGGACCCAGTACTTC
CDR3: CASSQATGTQYF

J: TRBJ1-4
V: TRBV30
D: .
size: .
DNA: TGTGCCTGGAGTCTGAGTCAAGGAAATGAAAAACTGTTTTTT
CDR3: CAWSLSQGNEKLFF

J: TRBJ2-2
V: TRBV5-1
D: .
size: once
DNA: TGCGCCAGCAGCTTGGTCGGAGTACCCGGTTCCGGGGAGCTGTTTTTT
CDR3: CASSLVGVPGSGELFF

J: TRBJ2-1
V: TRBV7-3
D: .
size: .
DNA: TGTGCCAGCAGCTTAAAAGCCGGGGGGACATACAATGAGCAGTTCTTC
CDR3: CASSLKAGGTYNEQFF

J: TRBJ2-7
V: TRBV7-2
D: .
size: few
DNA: TGTGCCAGCAGCCCGCCTATGAGGGGCTACGAGCAGTACTTC
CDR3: CASSPPMRGYEQYF

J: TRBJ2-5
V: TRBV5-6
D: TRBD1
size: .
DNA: TGTGCCAGCAGCTTACTTACGGGACAGCAAAGAACCCAGTACTTC
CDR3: CASSLLTGQQRTQYF

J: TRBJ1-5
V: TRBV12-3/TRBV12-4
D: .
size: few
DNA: TGTGCCAGCAGTTGGGGGACCTTTAGCAATCAGCCCCAGCATTTT
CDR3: CASSWGTFSNQPQHF

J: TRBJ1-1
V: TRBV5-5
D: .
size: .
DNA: TGTGCCAGCAGCTCACGGGCAGGGGAGAGAGGCACTGAAGCTTTCTTT
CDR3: CASSSRAGERGTEAFF

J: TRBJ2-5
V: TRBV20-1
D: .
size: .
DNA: TGCAGTGCTAGAGATCGGGGGGCGGTGGTAGAGACCCAGTACTTC
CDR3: CSARDRGAVVETQYF

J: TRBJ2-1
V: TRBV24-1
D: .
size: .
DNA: TGTGCCACCAGCTCGAGCTCCTACAATGAGCAGTTCTTC
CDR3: CATSSSSYNEQFF

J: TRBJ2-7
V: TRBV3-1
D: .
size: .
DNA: TGTGCCAGCACCCTCAAACGCGGAGGGTTCCACGAGCAGTACTTC
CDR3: CASTLKRGGFHEQYF

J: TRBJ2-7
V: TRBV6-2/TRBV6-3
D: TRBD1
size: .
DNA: TGTGCCAGCGGGCAGGGGGACGAGCAGTACTTC
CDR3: CASGQGDEQYF

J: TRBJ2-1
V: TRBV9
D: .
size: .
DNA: TGTGCCAGCAGCGTAGCAGGTCTCCACAATGAGCAGTTCTTC
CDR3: CASSVAGLHNEQFF

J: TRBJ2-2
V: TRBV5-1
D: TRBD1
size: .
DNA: TGCGCCAGCACCGATGGGACAGGGATACCCGGGGAGCTGTTTTTT
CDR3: CASTDGTGIPGELFF

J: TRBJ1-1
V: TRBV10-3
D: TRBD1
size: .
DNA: TGTGCCATCAGTGAGCTTTTGGACAGCCCAGGGGGCACTGAAGCTTTCTTT
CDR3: CAISELLDSPGGTEAFF

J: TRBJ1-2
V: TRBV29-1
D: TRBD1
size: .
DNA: TGCAGCGTTGCAGGGGGAGATGGCTACACCTTC
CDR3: CSVAGGDGYTF

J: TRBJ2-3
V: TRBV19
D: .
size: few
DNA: TGTGCCAGTAGTATTGGGGAGGTCGCGGATACGCAGTATTTT
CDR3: CASSIGEVADTQYF

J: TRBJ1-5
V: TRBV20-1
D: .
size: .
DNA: TGCAGTGCTATCCGGGATCACAGCAATCAGCCCCAGCATTTT
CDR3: CSAIRDHSNQPQHF

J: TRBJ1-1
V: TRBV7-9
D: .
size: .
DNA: TGTGCCAGCGGGGGCAGGGAGAACACTGAAGCTTTCTTT
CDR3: CASGGRENTEAFF

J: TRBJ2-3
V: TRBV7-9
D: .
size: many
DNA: TGTGCCAGCAGAAGGGACCCCCTCCACACAGATACGCAGTATTTT
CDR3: CASRRDPLHTDTQYF

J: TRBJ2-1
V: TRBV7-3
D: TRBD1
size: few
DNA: TGTGCCAGCAGTTCTAACCCAGGCACAAGGGGGCTCTACAATGAGCAGTTCTTC
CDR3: CASSSNPGTRGLYNEQFF

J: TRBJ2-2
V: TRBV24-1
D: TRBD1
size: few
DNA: TGTGCCACCAGTGACCTTGACAGGGTCAACACCGGGGAGCTGTTTTTT
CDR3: CATSDLDRVNTGELFF

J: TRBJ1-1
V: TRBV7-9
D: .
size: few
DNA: TGTGCCAGCAGCTCTAAGCAGGCTGAAGCTTTCTTT
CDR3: CASSSKQAEAFF

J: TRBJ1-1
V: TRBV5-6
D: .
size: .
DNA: TGTGCCAGCAGCTTGGAAGGCAGGGCGGACACTGAAGCTTTCTTT
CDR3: CASSLEGRADTEAFF

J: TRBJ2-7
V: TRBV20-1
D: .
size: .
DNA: TGCAGTGCTGTTAACAGGGACTTGCCATACGAGCAGTACTTC
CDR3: CSAVNRDLPYEQYF

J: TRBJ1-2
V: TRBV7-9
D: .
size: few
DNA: TGTGCCAGCAGCTTAACAGGGTTTCTTAACTATGGCTACACCTTC
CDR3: CASSLTGFLNYGYTF